This is a list of T cell receptor beta chains from one sample in a study of cytomegalovirus exposure and HLA in healthy donors. Only in-frame clones appear in the TCRdb table, and some are missing; sequencing was by immunoSEQ multiplex PCR. The sample gives roughly 59,000 clones, around 62% of which show up once; less than 20% is in the top ten. The source material was PBMCs. The receptors originated from a man between 35 and 55 years old in good health and CMV-seropositive. CDR3s include the opening cysteine and the closing phenylalanine or tryptophan. The D gene is left open where the match is weak. Not every row has a clone size; where given, it reads once, few, many or a size class.

d_gene	v_gene	abundance	j_gene	CDR3nt	CDR3aa
TRBD2	TRBV7-7	.	TRBJ2-5	TGTGCTAGCAGCTTAGTGCCAGCGGGGGGGCCGGGGGAGACCCAGTACTTC	CASSLVPAGGPGETQYF
.	TRBV11-2	.	TRBJ2-5	.	CASSFLWGGLETQYF
TRBD1	TRBV11-3	.	TRBJ1-6	TGTGCCAGCAGTACAGGGGGCAACTCCTATAATTCACCCCTCCACTTT	CASSTGGNSYNSPLHF
.	TRBV6-5	.	TRBJ2-1	TGTGCCAGCAATGAGCGGGCATACAATGAGCAGTTCTTC	CASNERAYNEQFF
TRBD2	TRBV5-6	.	TRBJ2-5	TGTGCCAGCAGCTTTGGGGGGGGATCGTACCAAGAGACCCAGTACTTC	CASSFGGGSYQETQYF
TRBD1	TRBV28	few	TRBJ2-7	TGTGCCAGCAGTCGGCAGGGGGATGACGAGCAGTACTTC	CASSRQGDDEQYF
.	TRBV7-8	.	TRBJ1-1	TGTGCCAGCAGCTTAGACTCCTTGGAAGCTTTCTTT	CASSLDSLEAFF
TRBD1	TRBV27	.	TRBJ2-7	TGTGCCAGCAGTTTATCTGGAACAGGGGTCAACGAGCAGTACTTC	CASSLSGTGVNEQYF
.	TRBV30	few	TRBJ1-1	TGTGCCTGGGGAGCTCAGCGGCGGGCTTTCTTT	CAWGAQRRAFF
TRBD2	TRBV27	.	TRBJ2-1	TGTGCCAGCAGTTTTAGCGGGAGTATGGGCAATGAGCAGTTCTTC	CASSFSGSMGNEQFF
.	TRBV6-5	.	TRBJ1-3	TGTGCCAGCAGCCACACCCCGACATCTGGAAACACCATATATTTT	CASSHTPTSGNTIYF
TRBD2	TRBV11-1	.	TRBJ2-5	TGTGCCAGCAGCAACCAAGCGGGAGGGACGGAGACCCAGTACTTC	CASSNQAGGTETQYF
TRBD2	TRBV5-1	few	TRBJ2-7	TGCGCCAGCAGCTTGGGACTAGCGGGAGGTCTCGAGCAGTACTTC	CASSLGLAGGLEQYF
.	TRBV30	.	TRBJ2-7	TGTGCCTGGAGTCCGGACTTGGCAAGGGAGCAGTACTTC	CAWSPDLAREQYF
.	TRBV30	once	TRBJ2-3	TGTGCCTGGGTACTAGCCACTGGCACAGATACGCAGTATTTT	CAWVLATGTDTQYF
TRBD1	TRBV4-1	.	TRBJ2-7	TGCGCCAGCAGCCAAGGCCAGGGGGACTACGAGCAGTACTTC	CASSQGQGDYEQYF
.	TRBV6-6	few	TRBJ1-1	TGTGCCAGCAGTTACCACGGACAGCACACTGAAGCTTTCTTT	CASSYHGQHTEAFF
TRBD1	TRBV15	.	TRBJ1-5	TGTGCCACCAGCAGAGACAGGGGGGTCAATCAGCCCCAGCATTTT	CATSRDRGVNQPQHF
.	TRBV7-9	few	TRBJ1-1	TGTGCCAGCGGGGAAGTGGGGCAAAGGACTGAAGCTTTCTTT	CASGEVGQRTEAFF
.	TRBV29-1	.	TRBJ1-2	TGCAGCGTGGGGAGTCAGGCTGTAGGCTACACCTTC	CSVGSQAVGYTF
TRBD1	TRBV9	.	TRBJ2-5	TGTGCCAGCAGCACACGACAGGGCCAAGAGACCCAGTACTTC	CASSTRQGQETQYF
.	TRBV5-8	.	TRBJ1-1	TGTGCCAGCAGCCGGCCGGGGGTTAAGGGTGAAGCTTTCTTT	CASSRPGVKGEAFF
TRBD2	TRBV6-1	few	TRBJ2-3	TGTGCCAGCGGCCTAATAGCGGGGGGGCCAGATACGCAGTATTTT	CASGLIAGGPDTQYF
.	TRBV7-6	.	TRBJ1-5	TGTGCCAGCAGCCCCGGGACATCCAATCAGCCCCAGCATTTT	CASSPGTSNQPQHF
TRBD2	TRBV7-9	once	TRBJ2-3	TGTGCCAGCAGCTTACTTAGGGCGGGAGGCACAGATACGCAGTATTTT	CASSLLRAGGTDTQYF
.	TRBV10-3	.	TRBJ1-2	TGTGCCATCAGTGTAGAACAGGGCTATGGCTACACCTTC	CAISVEQGYGYTF
.	TRBV16	.	TRBJ2-7	TGTGCCAGCAGCCAATCCCGCTACGAGCAGTACTTC	CASSQSRYEQYF